This TCR beta chain was profiled in a study of T cells in Graves' hyperthyroidism and ophthalmopathy. What was amplified from RNA transcripts were TCR beta CDR3 regions. With the HTBI primer set, the TCR CDR3 went through a first round of RT-PCR. TCRdb reprocessed the multiplex PCR reads via MiXCR and lists one record per CDR3 protein. Of about 290,000 distinct CDR3 sequences listed, approximately 13% are singletons. Germline CDR1 DFQATT, CDR2 SNEGSKA (reference sequence). This CDR3 has 13 residues. Turning to this clonotype: A much larger clone lies one base from this, so it may be a read error.

The chain carries TRBV20-1 and TRBJ2-7; 8 bases are a match to TRBD2. Material for sequencing was blood. The receptor was derived from a woman aged 35 to 49 with Graves' hyperthyroidism. The CDR3 region is CGASGGGTYEQYF. The CDR3 nucleotides read TGCGGTGCCTCCGGGGGGGGAACTTACGAGCAGTACTTC.